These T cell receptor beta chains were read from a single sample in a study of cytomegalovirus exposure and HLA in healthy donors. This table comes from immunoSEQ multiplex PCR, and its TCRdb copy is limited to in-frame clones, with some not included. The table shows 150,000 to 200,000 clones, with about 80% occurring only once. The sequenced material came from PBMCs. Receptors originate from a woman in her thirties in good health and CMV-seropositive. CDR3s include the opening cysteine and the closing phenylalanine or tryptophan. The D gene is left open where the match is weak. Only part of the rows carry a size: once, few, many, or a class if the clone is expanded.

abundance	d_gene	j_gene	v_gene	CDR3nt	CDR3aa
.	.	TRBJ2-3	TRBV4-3	TGCGCCAGCAGCCAAGAAGCTGGAGGGTTCACAGATACGCAGTATTTT	CASSQEAGGFTDTQYF
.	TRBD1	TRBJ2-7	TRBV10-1	TGCGCCAGCAGGCCAACGACAGGGGGTGAGCAGTACTTC	CASRPTTGGEQYF
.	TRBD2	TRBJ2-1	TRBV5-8	TGTGCCAGCAGCTTGTTCGGGGGGGCCTACAATGAGCAGTTCTTC	CASSLFGGAYNEQFF
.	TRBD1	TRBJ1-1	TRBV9	TGTGCCAGCAGCCTAGGACAGGGGTTGAATACTGAAGCTTTCTTT	CASSLGQGLNTEAFF
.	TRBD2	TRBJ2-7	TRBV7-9	TGTGCCAGCAGCTTAGGGCCTAGCGGGGGGCTAGAGCAGTACTTC	CASSLGPSGGLEQYF
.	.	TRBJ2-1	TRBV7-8	TGTGCCAGCAGCTTGGGTGGCGACTATCAGTTCTTC	CASSLGGDYQFF
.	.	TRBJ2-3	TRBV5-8	TGTGCCAGCAGCCCTGGAGTAGATACGCAGTATTTT	CASSPGVDTQYF
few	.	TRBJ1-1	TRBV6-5	TGTGCCAGCAGTGGAAACTCAGGGATCGCTTTCTTT	CASSGNSGIAFF
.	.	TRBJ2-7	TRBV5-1	TGCGCCAGCAGCTTGGAGACAACATACGAGCAGTACTTC	CASSLETTYEQYF
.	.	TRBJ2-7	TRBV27	TGTGCCAGCAGTTTGGCCCGCGGCAGTTCGGGATACGAGCAGTACTTC	CASSLARGSSGYEQYF
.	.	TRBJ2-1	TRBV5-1	TGCGCCAGCAGCCTTAGCGGGACAGGGTTCCTTAGCTCCTACAATGAGCAGTTCTTC	CASSLSGTGFLSSYNEQFF
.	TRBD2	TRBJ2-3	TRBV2	TGTGCCAGCAGTGAACGGCTAGCGGGAGTCACAGATACGCAGTATTTT	CASSERLAGVTDTQYF
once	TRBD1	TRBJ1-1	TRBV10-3	TGTGCCATCAGTTCCGGACAGGGTTGGACTGAAGCTTTCTTT	CAISSGQGWTEAFF
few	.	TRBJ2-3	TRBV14	TGTGCCAGCAGCCCTTATGGGGGGGGCCTGTTGTATACAGATACGCAGTATTTT	CASSPYGGGLLYTDTQYF
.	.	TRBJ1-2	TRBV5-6	TGTGCCAGCAGCTTGGTAAACTATGGCTACACCTTC	CASSLVNYGYTF
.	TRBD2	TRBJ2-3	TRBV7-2	TGTGCCAGCAGCTCCAGGACTAGCGGGAGAGATACGCAGTATTTT	CASSSRTSGRDTQYF
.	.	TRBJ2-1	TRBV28	TGTGCCAGCAGTTCGCCGACAGGCCCTTACTACAATGAGCAGTTCTTC	CASSSPTGPYYNEQFF
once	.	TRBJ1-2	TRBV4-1	TGCGCCAGCAGCCAAGCCCAGGGAACAGTCAATGGCTACACCTTC	CASSQAQGTVNGYTF
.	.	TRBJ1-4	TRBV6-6	TGTGCCAGCAGTAGACACGCAACTAATGAAAAACTGTTTTTT	CASSRHATNEKLFF
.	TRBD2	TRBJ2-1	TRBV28	TGTGCCAGTCTAGCGGGATCCTACAATGAGCAGTTCTTC	CASLAGSYNEQFF
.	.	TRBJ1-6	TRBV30	TGTGCCTGGACTATAAAGCTACGCTCCTATAATTCACCCCTCCACTTT	CAWTIKLRSYNSPLHF
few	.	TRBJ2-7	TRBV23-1	TGCGCCAGCAGTCATACCAGGGTCGGCTACGAGCAGTACTTC	CASSHTRVGYEQYF
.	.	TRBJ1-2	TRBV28	TGTGCCAGCGCGAGGTTCCATGGCTACACCTTC	CASARFHGYTF
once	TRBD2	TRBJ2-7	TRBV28	TGTGCCAGCAGTTCTCAACGACTAGCGGATTCCTACGAGCAGTACTTC	CASSSQRLADSYEQYF